This T cell receptor beta chain was recorded in a study of lymphopenia after photon versus proton radiotherapy. Study results and limitations: Under photons, naive T cells and diversity fell while effector/memory populations rose. After lymphocyte nadir, photon-treated repertoires showed oligoclonal expansion, especially CD8+ Temra.

Details on this clone: The antigen is undetermined.

Germline lookup yields CDR1 GTSNPN and CDR2 SVGIG (reference sequence). There are 11 residues in the CDR3. V was shortened by 5 bases and J by 8 bases, with 12 bases between the two germline ends. The data were produced by immunoSEQ multiplex PCR, yet TCRdb's version contains in-frame clones alone and is incomplete. The top ten clones hold around 1.4% of a sample with tens of thousands of clones, approximately 82% of them seen once. The sample here was peripheral blood, taken from a patient treated with proton-based radiotherapy. The chain uses TRBV30 and TRBJ1-2; D gene unclear. This sequence originates from a man aged 55 to 70 with pancreatic cancer. CDR3 DNA sequence: TGTGCCTGGGAGAAATACCACGGCTACACCTTC. This translates into CAWEKYHGYTF.